The rows below give T cell receptor beta chains drawn from one sample of a study of CD8+CD57+ T cells in acquired aplastic anemia. TCRdb redid the calling of the reads with MiXCR, one entry per CDR3 protein. The data contain approximately 470,000 distinct CDR3 sequences, under 40% of them singletons. Sample: sorted CD4+, CD8+, or CD8+CD57+ T cells (not recorded which) from PBMCs. The receptors stem from a human donor with aplastic anemia. Each CDR3 is given without its conserved first and last residue.

v_gene	j_gene	len	CDR3aa
TRBV2	TRBJ1-4	12	ASSDRNRVGKLF
TRBV27	TRBJ1-2	11	ASSPGGSYGYT
TRBV10-3	TRBJ1-1	13	AISPGQIFNTEAF
TRBV7-9	TRBJ1-6	11	ASSWGIDSPLH
TRBV29-1	TRBJ2-1	8	SVSNNEQF
TRBV2	TRBJ1-5	10	ASSTGSGYEH
TRBV14	TRBJ1-2	11	ASSHQENVGYT
TRBV5-6	TRBJ2-7	11	ASSFLTPGQQY
TRBV6-1	TRBJ1-2	14	ASSPSLLFGIYGYT
TRBV9	TRBJ1-1	11	ASSVAGHTEAF
TRBV5-1	TRBJ1-3	12	ASSWDSSGNTIY
TRBV2	TRBJ2-5	13	ASSGESGGAETQY
TRBV19	TRBJ1-2	15	ASSRPSVGTEYYGYT
TRBV7-6	TRBJ2-7	15	ASSLAGGAGGPWEQY
TRBV19	TRBJ1-1	12	ASTSVLMNTEAF
TRBV29-1	TRBJ2-2	13	SVVTTQPNTGELF
TRBV19	TRBJ2-3	11	AWSVRGSDTQY
TRBV7-8	TRBJ1-4	11	ASSLGQREKLF
TRBV20-1	TRBJ2-7	13	SARDIQRGTYEQY
TRBV2	TRBJ2-7	13	ASSATTSGAYEQY
TRBV6-1	TRBJ1-1	11	ASSDEGPTEAF
TRBV20-1	TRBJ2-7	12	SARGGRLPYEQY
TRBV5-1	TRBJ2-5	13	ASSLGDRGQETQY
TRBV2	TRBJ1-3	13	ASNTQGTAGNTIY
TRBV4-3	TRBJ1-5	13	ASSQGTDGQWPQH
TRBV29-1	TRBJ2-7	12	SVAGQGGSYEQY
TRBV12-3/TRBV12-4	TRBJ2-5	14	ASSPSRSGVGETQY
TRBV5-1	TRBJ1-2	13	ASSPTSGTGYGYT